Listed below are T cell receptor beta chains from one sample, sequenced in a study of T-cell reconstitution after alpha-beta-depleted transplantation in children. From the PCR reads, TCRdb called clonotypes with MiXCR, one entry per CDR3 protein. Of 450,000 to 550,000 distinct CDR3 sequences in the sample, over 9.5% were seen once. Sequencing was performed on PBMCs, mostly from graft donor cells, taken 180 days after TCRalphabeta/CD19-depleted stem cell transplant. The origin of the receptors is a female patient aged 2-10 years who had a stem cell transplant for aplastic anemia, so the T cells may come from the graft donor. Both conserved end residues are part of each CDR3. D genes are given only for firm matches. A clone size is listed for some rows: how often the clone was seen (once, few, many), or a class if it is expanded.

v_call	d_call	j_call	clone_size	cdr3_nt	cdr3_aa
TRBV10-2	TRBD2	TRBJ2-3	many	TGCGCCAGCAGGGACCCGGGACTAGCCACAGATACGCAGTATTTT	CASRDPGLATDTQYF
TRBV5-1	-	TRBJ2-1	many	TGCGCCAGCAGCTGGGAGGGACAGCTTTGGCATGAGCAGTTCTTC	CASSWEGQLWHEQFF
TRBV29-1	-	TRBJ2-7	few	TGCAGCGTTGAAGCTGCAGCCCTCGGAACAGCATTCTACGAGCAGTACTTC	CSVEAAALGTAFYEQYF
TRBV12-5	-	TRBJ2-1	-	TGTGCTAGTGGCCCACAACCAAATGAGCAGTTCTTC	CASGPQPNEQFF
TRBV29-1	TRBD2	TRBJ2-1	few	TGCAGCGTTGAGGGACTAGCGTCTAAATGGAATGAGCAGTTCTTC	CSVEGLASKWNEQFF
TRBV10-2	TRBD2	TRBJ2-2	-	TGCGCCAGTAGGACTAGCGGGAGTAGGGGGGCCGGGGAGCTGTTTTTT	CASRTSGSRGAGELFF
TRBV19	TRBD1	TRBJ2-1	-	TGTGCCAGTAGTACGGGGACAGGGTGGAATGAGCAGTTCTTC	CASSTGTGWNEQFF
TRBV20-1	TRBD2	TRBJ2-1	-	TGCAGTGCTCAACTCCCGGGACTAGCGGGAGGGCCGTTCAATGAGCAGTTCTTC	CSAQLPGLAGGPFNEQFF
TRBV5-1	-	TRBJ1-5	few	TGCGCCAGCAGCTTGGCAGCCCGGGGTCCGGGAGGAAATCAGCCCCAGCATTTT	CASSLAARGPGGNQPQHF
TRBV18	-	TRBJ2-2	many	TGTGCCAGCTCACCACCGCGGGACACCGGGGAGCTGTTTTTT	CASSPPRDTGELFF
TRBV28	-	TRBJ2-1	few	TGTGCCAGCAATTTGGGGGTAACCTACAATGAGCAGTTCTTC	CASNLGVTYNEQFF
TRBV7-2	-	TRBJ1-5	-	TGTGCCAGCAGCTTATCTCAGGGAGCGAATCAGCCCCAGCATTTT	CASSLSQGANQPQHF
TRBV28	-	TRBJ1-6	few	TGTGCCAGCGTACCCGGGCCCGGGACAAGCTTCCGTTCACCCCTCCACTTT	CASVPGPGTSFRSPLHF
TRBV6-5	-	TRBJ2-5	-	TGTGCCAGCAGTCACTCGGCCAGTCGGGGGACACTTCAAGAGACCCAGTACTTC	CASSHSASRGTLQETQYF
TRBV11-3	TRBD1	TRBJ1-1	-	TGTGCCAGCAGCCCCAGACAGGGAAGGGAGACTGAAGCTTTCTTT	CASSPRQGRETEAFF
TRBV5-1	-	TRBJ2-2	-	TGCGCCAGCAGCGAGACTCCGGGACAAATGATCGCCGGGGAGCTGTTTTTT	CASSETPGQMIAGELFF
TRBV28	-	TRBJ2-7	-	TGTGCCAGCAGTTTATACAGGGAGAAGGCCTACGAGCAGTACTTC	CASSLYREKAYEQYF
TRBV14	-	TRBJ2-3	few	TGTGCCAGCAGCCAATTTGAGAGGCTCGGTGTGTATTTT	CASSQFERLGVYF
TRBV20-1	TRBD1	TRBJ2-7	-	TGCAGTGCTAGGTCGACAGGGGCAATCTACGAGCAGTACTTC	CSARSTGAIYEQYF
TRBV7-9	TRBD1	TRBJ1-1	-	TGTGCCAGCAGTGACAGGGTCGGAGCTGAAGCTTTCTTT	CASSDRVGAEAFF
TRBV6-5	-	TRBJ1-5	-	TGTGCCAGCAGTTACTCGAAAAGGGCGTATCAGCCCCAGCATTTT	CASSYSKRAYQPQHF
TRBV15	TRBD2	TRBJ2-3	-	TGTGCCACCAGCAGATCCGGACTAGCGGAGTATTTT	CATSRSGLAEYF
TRBV28	TRBD2	TRBJ2-1	few	TGTGCCAGCAGTACTGGACTAGCGGGAGTAAATGAGCAGTTCTTC	CASSTGLAGVNEQFF
TRBV2	-	TRBJ2-3	-	TGTGCCAGCAGTGAACTTGACAGCAACACAGATACGCAGTATTTT	CASSELDSNTDTQYF
TRBV20-1	TRBD2	TRBJ2-2	-	TGCAGTGCTAGAGGCCCGACTAGCGGGAGTACCGGGGAGCTGTTTTTT	CSARGPTSGSTGELFF
TRBV6-2/TRBV6-3	-	TRBJ2-3	few	TGTGCCAGCAGCCTACTCTATACAGATACGCAGTATTTT	CASSLLYTDTQYF
TRBV20-1	-	TRBJ2-1	few	TGCAGTGCTAGACAAAAGTGGGCTAGCCCCAACAATGAGCAGTTCTTC	CSARQKWASPNNEQFF
TRBV20-1	-	TRBJ2-1	-	TGCAGTGCTAGAGATCCGCCTAGCGATTACTACAATGAGCAGTTCTTC	CSARDPPSDYYNEQFF